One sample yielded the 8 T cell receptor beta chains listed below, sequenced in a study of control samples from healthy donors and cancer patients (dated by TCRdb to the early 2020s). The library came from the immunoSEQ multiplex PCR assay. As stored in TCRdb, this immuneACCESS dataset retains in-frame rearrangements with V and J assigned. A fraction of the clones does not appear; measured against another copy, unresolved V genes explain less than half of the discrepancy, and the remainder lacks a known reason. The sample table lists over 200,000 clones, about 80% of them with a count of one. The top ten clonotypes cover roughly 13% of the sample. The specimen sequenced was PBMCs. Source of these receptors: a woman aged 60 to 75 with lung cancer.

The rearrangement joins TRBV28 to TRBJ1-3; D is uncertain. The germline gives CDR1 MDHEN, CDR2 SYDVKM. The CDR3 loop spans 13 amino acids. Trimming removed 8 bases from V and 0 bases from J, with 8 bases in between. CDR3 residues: CASREGSGNTIYF. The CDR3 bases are TGTGCCAGCCGGGAGGGCTCTGGAAACACCATATATTTT.

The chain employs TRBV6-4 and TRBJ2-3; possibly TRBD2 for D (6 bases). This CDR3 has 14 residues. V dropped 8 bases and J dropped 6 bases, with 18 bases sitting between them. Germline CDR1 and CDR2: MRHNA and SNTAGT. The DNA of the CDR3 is TGTGCCAGCTTGGCTAGCGACCTAAGGGATACGCAGTATTTT. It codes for CASLASDLRDTQYF.

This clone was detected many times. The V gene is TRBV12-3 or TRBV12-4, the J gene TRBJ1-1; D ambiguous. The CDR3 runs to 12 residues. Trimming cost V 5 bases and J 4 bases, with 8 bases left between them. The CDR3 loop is CASSLGVTEAFF. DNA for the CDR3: TGTGCCAGCAGTCTAGGAGTCACTGAAGCTTTCTTT.

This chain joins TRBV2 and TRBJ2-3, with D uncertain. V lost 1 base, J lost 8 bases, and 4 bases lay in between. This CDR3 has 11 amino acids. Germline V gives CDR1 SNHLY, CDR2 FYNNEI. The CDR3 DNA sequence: TGTGCCAGCAGTGAAGGACGTACGCAGTATTTT. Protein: CASSEGRTQYF.

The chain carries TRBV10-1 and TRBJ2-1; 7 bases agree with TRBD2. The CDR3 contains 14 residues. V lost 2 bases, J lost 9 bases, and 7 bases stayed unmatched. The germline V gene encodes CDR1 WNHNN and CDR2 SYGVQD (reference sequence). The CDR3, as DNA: TGCGCCAGCAGTGAGACTAGCGCAGAGGGTGAGCAGTTCTTC. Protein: CASSETSAEGEQFF.

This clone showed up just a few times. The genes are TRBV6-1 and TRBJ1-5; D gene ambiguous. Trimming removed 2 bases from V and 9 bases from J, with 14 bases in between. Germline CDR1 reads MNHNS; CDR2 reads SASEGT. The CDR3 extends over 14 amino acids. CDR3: CASSETAAGRPQHF. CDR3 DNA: TGTGCCAGCAGTGAAACGGCCGCTGGTCGGCCCCAGCATTTT.

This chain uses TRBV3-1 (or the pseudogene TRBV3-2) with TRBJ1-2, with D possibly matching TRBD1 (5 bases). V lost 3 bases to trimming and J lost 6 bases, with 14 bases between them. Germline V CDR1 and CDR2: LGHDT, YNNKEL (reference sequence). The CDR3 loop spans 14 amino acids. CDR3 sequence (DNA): TGTGCCAGCAGCCAGGTGCAGGGATCGGATGGCTACACCTTC. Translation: CASSQVQGSDGYTF.

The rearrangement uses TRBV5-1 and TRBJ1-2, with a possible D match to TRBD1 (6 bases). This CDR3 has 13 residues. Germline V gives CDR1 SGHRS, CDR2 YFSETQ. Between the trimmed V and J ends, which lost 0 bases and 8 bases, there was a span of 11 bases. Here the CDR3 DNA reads TGCGCCAGCAGCTTGGGGGACATGCTAGGCTACACCTTC. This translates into CASSLGDMLGYTF.